The next 2 T cell receptor beta chains were all read from a single sample in a study of T cells expressing NK-cell markers. TCRdb reanalyzed the 5' RACE reads, giving one entry per CDR3 protein sequence and no DNA. This sample carries about 170,000 distinct CDR3 sequences, with roughly 21% going to the ten biggest clones. The specimen sequenced was blood T cells: a sorted CD56 or NKG2C T cell subset, CD4+ or CD8+ T cells, or bulk PBMC T cells (not recorded which). These receptors were obtained from a man between 18 and 69 years old in good health.

This chain joins TRBV20-1 and TRBJ2-3. Germline CDR1 reads DFQATT; CDR2 reads SNEGSKA (reference sequence). The CDR3 is 15 amino acids. This chain's CDR3 is CSAPFFQESTDTQYF.

The chain combines TRBV29-1 with TRBJ2-5; no DNA is available, so the TRBD1 call from TCRdb remains unchecked. Germline assignment: CDR1 SQVTM and CDR2 ANQGSEA. The CDR3 loop spans 16 amino acids. This chain's CDR3 is CSVDRLGQASQETQYF.